Below, 29 T cell receptor beta chains from the same sample are listed, as sequenced in a study of T cells in Graves' hyperthyroidism and ophthalmopathy. TCR beta CDR3 regions were amplified from RNA transcripts. First-round RT-PCR with HTBI primers amplified the TCR CDR3 region. Each CDR3 protein gets one entry after TCRdb re-called the multiplex PCR reads with MiXCR. The sample has about 510,000 distinct CDR3 sequences, around 15% seen once. Sequencing used blood. The origin of the receptors is a woman in her forties with Graves' hyperthyroidism.

The chain links TRBV7-8 to TRBJ1-6; 7 nucleotides line up with TRBD1. Germline V gene lookup returns CDR1 SGHVS and CDR2 FQNEAQ. V lost 5 bases and J lost 0; bases outside the gene matches: 4. CDR3 size: 16 residues. CDR3 loop: CASSPDRASYNSPLHF. CDR3 DNA sequence: TGTGCCAGCAGCCCCGACAGGGCCTCCTATAATTCACCCCTCCACTTT. The full variable domain, in which reference TRBV7-8 and TRBJ1-6 provide the parts outside the CDR3, is GAGVSQSPRYKVAKRGQDVALRCDPISGHVSLFWYQQALGQGPEFLTYFQNEAQLDKSGLPSDRFFAERPEGSVSTLKIQRTQQEDSAVYLCASSPDRASYNSPLHFGNGTRLTVT.

This clonotype was found a few times. CDR3 in amino acids: CAISEGQGVGGELFF. DNA of the CDR3: TGTGCCATCAGTGAGGGACAGGGGGTCGGCGGGGAGCTGTTTTTT. The chain links TRBV10-3 to TRBJ2-2, with 10 bases fitting TRBD1. Germline CDR1 is ENHRY and CDR2 is SYGVKD. J was trimmed by 7 bases and V by 2 bases; bases with no gene match: 4. This CDR3 region has 15 residues.

The chain employs TRBV3-1 and TRBJ2-2; D is possibly TRBD1 or TRBD2 (5 bases each). V was shortened by 4 bases and J by 6 bases, with 27 bases between the two germline ends. The CDR3 is 19 residues long. Germline-derived CDR1 and CDR2 are LGHDT and YNNKEL (reference sequence). As DNA, the CDR3 is TGTGCCAGCAGCCTAACGGATGGGGGAATCGGTACGAAGGCCGGGGAGCTGTTTTTT. Protein product: CASSLTDGGIGTKAGELFF. Complete variable domain (other parts from reference TRBV3-1 and TRBJ2-2): DTAVSQTPKYLVTQMGNDKSIKCEQNLGHDTMYWYKQDSKKFLKIMFSYNNKELIINETVPNRFSPKSPDKAHLNLHINSLELGDSAVYFCASSLTDGGIGTKAGELFFGEGSRLTVL.

This clonotype was observed a few times. The V and J genes are TRBV5-5 and TRBJ1-2; 8 positions match TRBD1. From germline, CDR1 is SGHKS and CDR2 YYEKEE (reference sequence). V shed 3 bases, J shed 4 bases, and the junction held 11 bases outside the gene matches. The CDR3 runs 16 residues. CDR3 residues: CASSYAQGANPYGYTF. The CDR3 coding sequence is TGTGCCAGCAGCTACGCTCAGGGGGCGAACCCCTATGGCTACACCTTC.

The chain uses TRBV7-2 and TRBJ2-3; tentatively, D is TRBD2 (6 bases). Trimming took off 3 bases at V and 10 bases at J, with 14 bases between the two ends. Germline assignment: CDR1 SGHTA and CDR2 FQGNSA. The CDR3 consists of 13 residues. The CDR3 loop is CASSFRLVNAQYF. CDR3 DNA sequence: TGTGCCAGCAGCTTTAGACTAGTCAACGCGCAGTATTTT.

The gene calls are TRBV9 and TRBJ2-7, with 13 bases lining up with TRBD2. The CDR3 has 16 residues. V shed 3 bases and J 3 bases; nucleotides not matched to a gene: 6. In germline, CDR1 is SGDLS, CDR2 YYNGEE. The CDR3 bases are TGTGCCAGCAGCGCGGGGACTAGCGGGACCGACTACGAGCAGTACTTC. It yields the protein CASSAGTSGTDYEQYF.

In this sample, this clonotype turned up many times. The chain uses TRBV13 and TRBJ1-1; D is unresolved. CDR1 PRHDT and CDR2 FYEKMQ come from the germline V gene (reference sequence). V lost 5 bases, J lost 1 base, and 14 bases lay in between. The CDR3 runs to 15 residues. The CDR3: CASSLNREGNTEAFF. The CDR3 nucleotides are TGTGCCAGCAGCCTGAATCGGGAGGGGAACACTGAAGCTTTCTTT. The complete variable domain, with remaining parts taken from reference TRBV13 and TRBJ1-1, reads AAGVIQSPRHLIKEKRETATLKCYPIPRHDTVYWYQQGPGQDPQFLISFYEKMQSDKGSIPDRFSAQQFSDYHSELNMSSLELGDSALYFCASSLNREGNTEAFFGQGTRLTVV.

This clonotype has at least ten counts. The chain links TRBV5-1 to TRBJ2-7; the D call may be TRBD1 or TRBD2 (5 bases each). The V gene's germline CDR1 is SGHRS and CDR2 YFSETQ. V lost 0 bases, J lost 7 bases, and 11 bases lay in between. CDR3 length: 13 amino acids. The CDR3 nucleotides read TGCGCCAGCAGCTTGGAATCTTGGGGGGAGCAGTACTTC. It encodes CASSLESWGEQYF.

The rearrangement uses TRBV19 and TRBJ2-2, with a possible D match to TRBD2 (6 bases). Deletions cut 4 bases from V and 2 bases from J, with 11 bases between. The CDR3 is 15 residues long. The germline gives CDR1 LNHDA, CDR2 SQIVND (reference sequence). CDR3 in DNA: TGTGCCAGTAGTACAGGGACTTTAAACACCGGGGAGCTGTTTTTT. This sequence encodes CASSTGTLNTGELFF.

This chain links TRBV20-1 with TRBJ1-1, with TRBD1 matching over 7 bases. The CDR3 extends over 13 amino acids. V shed 0 bases and J 6 bases; nucleotides not matched to a gene: 4. Germline V gene lookup returns CDR1 DFQATT and CDR2 SNEGSKA (reference sequence). In nucleotides, the CDR3 is TGCAGTGCTAGAGATGGAGGGGGCCCTGAAGCTTTCTTT. Translated, it gives CSARDGGGPEAFF.

The table lists this clonotype with many counts. The genes are TRBV2 and TRBJ1-5, with 9 bases fitting TRBD1. Trimming at V came to 3 bases and at J to 9 bases, leaving 6 bases not matched to a gene. This CDR3 has 14 residues. Germline CDR1 and CDR2: SNHLY and FYNNEI. The CDR3 reads CASSEGTGYMPQHF. CDR3 in DNA: TGTGCCAGCAGTGAGGGGACAGGGTATATGCCCCAGCATTTT.

The genes are TRBV11-2 and TRBJ1-2; 7 bases agree with TRBD1. The CDR3 runs to 16 residues. In germline, CDR1 is SGHAT, CDR2 FQNNGV. V dropped 0 bases and J dropped 4; count of bases not matched to a gene: 8. This CDR3 reads CASSLDRGGLGYGYTF. Written as DNA, the CDR3 is TGTGCCAGCAGCTTAGATCGAGGGGGCCTGGGCTATGGCTACACCTTC. Looking up the rest from reference TRBV11-2 and TRBJ1-2 gives the full variable domain: EAGVAQSPRYKIIEKRQSVAFWCNPISGHATLYWYQQILGQGPKLLIQFQNNGVVDDSQLPKDRFSAERLKGVDSTLKIQPAKLEDSAVYLCASSLDRGGLGYGYTFGSGTRLTVV.

This clonotype has at least ten counts. V gene TRBV6-1 combines with J gene TRBJ2-3; TRBD1 aligns across 9 bases. This CDR3 has 14 residues. Trimming took 9 bases from V and 3 from J; bases not matched to a gene: 7. Germline CDR1 MNHNS, CDR2 SASEGT. In DNA, the CDR3 is TGTGCCAGTGGAACAGGGGGCTGGACAGATACGCAGTATTTT. Its protein product is CASGTGGWTDTQYF.

This clonotype was counted many times. The V and J genes are TRBV24-1 and TRBJ2-5; weak D call: TRBD2 (5 bases). This CDR3 is built from 13 residues. The V end was cut by 1 base, the J end by 5 bases, with 7 bases between. Germline CDR1 KGHDR, CDR2 SFDVKD. The CDR3 here is CATSDFTGETQYF. The CDR3 region has the DNA TGTGCCACCAGTGATTTTACGGGGGAGACCCAGTACTTC.

This clonotype was seen many times. CDR3 sequence: CASRIAGGANTQYF. CDR3 coding DNA: TGTGCCAGCAGAATAGCGGGAGGGGCAAATACGCAGTATTTT. The chain has TRBV28 and TRBJ2-3; TRBD2 aligns across 11 bases. CDR1 MDHEN and CDR2 SYDVKM come from the germline V gene. Unmatched junction bases numbered 6, after V lost 6 bases and J lost 7 bases. CDR3 length equals 14 residues. The whole variable domain, remainder taken from reference TRBV28 and TRBJ2-3, is DVKVTQSSRYLVKRTGEKVFLECVQDMDHENMFWYRQDPGLGLRLIYFSYDVKMKEKGDIPEGYSVSREKKERFSLILESASTNQTSMYLCASRIAGGANTQYFGPGTRLTVL.

This clonotype was picked up a small number of times. A clone one base away is much larger, so this may be a read error. This chain uses TRBV20-1 with TRBJ2-1, with TRBD2 matching 8 bases. The CDR3 is made up of 13 amino acids. The germline V gene encodes CDR1 DFQATT and CDR2 SNEGSKA (reference sequence). The CDR3 loop is CSARAAGANEQLF. The CDR3 DNA reads TGCAGTGCTAGAGCAGCGGGAGCCAATGAGCAGCTCTTC.

With regard to this clonotype: A read error may explain this, as a much larger clone is one base away. This sequence joins TRBV12-3 or TRBV12-4 and TRBJ1-2; D not certain. This CDR3 comprises 12 residues. CDR3 DNA sequence: TGTGCCAGCAGTTTAAGAGGGCTAGGCTGCACCTTC. This codes for CASSLRGLGCTF.

There are many counts of this clonotype. The chain links TRBV6-1 to TRBJ1-2; a weak D match, TRBD1 (5 bases). Germline CDR1 and CDR2: MNHNS and SASEGT. The CDR3 contains 14 residues. Trimming took off 2 bases at V and 2 bases at J, with 9 bases between the two ends. The CDR3 reads CASSEYGGNYGYTF. The CDR3 DNA follows: TGTGCCAGCAGTGAATACGGGGGGAACTATGGCTACACCTTC.

This clonotype appeared many times. V gene TRBV28 combines with J gene TRBJ1-2; 9 bases agree with TRBD1. There are 16 residues in the CDR3. With V trimmed by 5 bases and J by 4 bases, 11 bases remained unmatched. Germline assignment: CDR1 MDHEN and CDR2 SYDVKM. The CDR3 region has the DNA TGTGCCAGCAGTCCTCGGACAGGGGTGGGAGTCTATGGCTACACCTTC. As protein: CASSPRTGVGVYGYTF.

The chain recombines TRBV6-1 with TRBJ2-6; 7 bases are a match to TRBD1. CDR1 is MNHNS, CDR2 SASEGT, per germline. The J segment lost 0 bases and the V segment lost 6 bases, leaving 8 bases of the junction unmatched. The CDR3 has 17 residues. CDR3 sequence: CASRGQVGLSGANVLTF. Written as DNA, the CDR3 is TGTGCCAGCAGAGGACAGGTTGGCCTCTCTGGGGCCAACGTCCTGACTTTC.

The rearrangement joins TRBV4-1 to TRBJ1-4; 8 positions match TRBD1. Trimming cost V 8 bases and J 5 bases; bases outside gene matches: 10. Germline loops: CDR1 MGHRA, CDR2 YSYEKL. The CDR3 loop spans 15 amino acids. CDR3 sequence: CASRPTRTGNEKLFF. The CDR3 bases are TGCGCCAGCCGCCCAACCAGGACAGGGAATGAAAAACTGTTTTTT.

This clonotype was counted at least ten times. This CDR3 is CASSWDSSYEQYF. As DNA, the CDR3 is TGTGCCAGCAGCTGGGACAGTTCCTACGAGCAGTACTTC. This sequence joins TRBV7-8 and TRBJ2-7; 7 bases agree with TRBD1. Germline loops: CDR1 SGHVS, CDR2 FQNEAQ. This CDR3 has 13 amino acids. Unmatched junction bases numbered 1, after V lost 4 bases and J lost 1 base. Full variable domain (outside the CDR3, taken from reference TRBV7-8 and TRBJ2-7): GAGVSQSPRYKVAKRGQDVALRCDPISGHVSLFWYQQALGQGPEFLTYFQNEAQLDKSGLPSDRFFAERPEGSVSTLKIQRTQQEDSAVYLCASSWDSSYEQYFGPGTRLTVT.

The rearrangement joins TRBV5-4 to TRBJ2-3; the D gene is possibly TRBD2 (5 bases). CDR1 and CDR2 from the germline V gene are SGHNT and YYREEE (reference sequence). The CDR3 spans 15 residues. V was clipped by 4 bases and J by 1 base, with 13 bases between them. Here the CDR3 DNA reads TGTGCCAGCAGCCTAACGGGAATCGGCACAGATACGCAGTATTTT. Its protein product is CASSLTGIGTDTQYF.

This clonotype was seen ten or more times. This chain connects TRBV28 to TRBJ2-7; 7 nucleotides agree with TRBD2. The CDR3 is 13 residues long. V lost 3 bases, J lost 7 bases, and 6 bases stayed unmatched. Germline CDR1 reads MDHEN; CDR2 reads SYDVKM. CDR3 DNA: TGTGCCAGCAGTTTTGGGAGGGTTTTTGAGCAGTACTTC. Translating it yields CASSFGRVFEQYF.

In its sample, this clonotype was seen many times. The V call is TRBV7-9, the J call TRBJ2-1; D unresolved. The length of the CDR3 is 13 residues. V was clipped by 6 bases and J by 8 bases, with 14 bases between them. Germline loops: CDR1 SEHNR, CDR2 FQNEAQ (reference sequence). The DNA of the CDR3 is TGTGCCAGCAGACCGGGCCTGGGTGATGAGCAGTTCTTC. Translation gives CASRPGLGDEQFF.

The table lists this clonotype with many counts. This chain uses TRBV3-1 with TRBJ1-5, with TRBD1 matching 7 bases. Germline V gene sequence: CDR1 LGHDT, CDR2 YNNKEL (reference sequence). Trimming cost V 4 bases and J 4 bases; bases outside gene matches: 7. This CDR3 spans 15 amino acids. CDR3 loop: CASSPGTVDNQPQHF. Here the CDR3 DNA reads TGTGCCAGCAGCCCCGGGACAGTAGATAATCAGCCCCAGCATTTT.

This clonotype has ten or more counts. The J gene is TRBJ1-2, the V gene TRBV28; D gene ambiguous. The V gene's germline CDR1 is MDHEN and CDR2 SYDVKM. Trimming pared 3 bases from V and 4 bases from J, leaving 15 bases between. This CDR3 spans 15 amino acids. The DNA for the CDR3 is TGTGCCAGCAGTTTCGCGGCACAAATCTCCTATGGCTACACCTTC. Translating gives CASSFAAQISYGYTF.

This clonotype was found many times. This sequence joins TRBV29-1 and TRBJ2-1; D may be TRBD2 (6 bases). This CDR3 comprises 13 residues. The germline V gene has CDR1 SQVTM and CDR2 ANQGSEA. Trimming pared 6 bases from V and 6 bases from J, leaving 15 bases between. In nucleotides, the CDR3 is TGCAGCGTAAAAGAGACTAGTCGCAATGAGCAGTTCTTC. Its translation is CSVKETSRNEQFF.

This clonotype was observed at least ten times. The gene calls are TRBV27 and TRBJ1-1, with 10 bases that match TRBD1. The CDR3 covers 15 residues. Losses at the gene ends were 5 bases for V and 3 bases for J; bases not matched to a gene: 6. CDR1 is MNHEY, CDR2 SMNVEV, per germline (reference sequence). CDR3 in DNA: TGTGCCAGCAGTATCACCGGGACAGGGGACACTGAAGCTTTCTTT. Translating gives CASSITGTGDTEAFF.